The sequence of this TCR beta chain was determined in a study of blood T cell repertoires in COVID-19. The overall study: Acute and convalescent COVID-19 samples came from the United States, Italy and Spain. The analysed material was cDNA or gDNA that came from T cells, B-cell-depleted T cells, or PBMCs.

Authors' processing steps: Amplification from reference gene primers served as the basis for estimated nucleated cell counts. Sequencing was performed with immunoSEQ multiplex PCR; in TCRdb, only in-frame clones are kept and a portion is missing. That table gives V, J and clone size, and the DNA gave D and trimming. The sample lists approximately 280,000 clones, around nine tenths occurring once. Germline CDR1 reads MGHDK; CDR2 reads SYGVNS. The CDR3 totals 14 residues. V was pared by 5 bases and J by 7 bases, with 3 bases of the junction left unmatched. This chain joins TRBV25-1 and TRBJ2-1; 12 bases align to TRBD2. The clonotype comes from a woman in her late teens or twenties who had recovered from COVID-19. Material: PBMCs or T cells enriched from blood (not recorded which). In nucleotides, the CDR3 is TGTGCCAGCAGTTCACTAGCGGGAGGAAATGAGCAGTTCTTC. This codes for CASSSLAGGNEQFF. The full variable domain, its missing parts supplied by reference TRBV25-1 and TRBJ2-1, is EADIYQTPRYLVIGTGKKITLECSQTMGHDKMYWYQQDPGMELHLIHYSYGVNSTEKGDLSSESTVSRIRTEHFPLTLESARPSHTSQYLCASSSLAGGNEQFFGPGTRLTVL.